This T cell receptor beta chain comes out of a study of CD8 T cells in ankylosing spondylitis. The study's findings and limits: In ankylosing spondylitis blood, a motif of seven to nine highly homologous TCR beta variants appeared characteristic. Disease-linked clones reportedly showed significant enrichment in matched ankylosing spondylitis synovial fluid.

CDR1 is SGHVS, CDR2 FNYEAQ, per germline. The length of the CDR3 is 14 residues. V was pared by 5 bases and J by 7 bases, with 14 bases between. The authors made TCR beta libraries by quantitative 5'-RACE with molecular barcodes. TCRdb independently ran MiXCR on the 5' RACE reads; one entry per CDR3 protein. The data show about 420,000 distinct CDR3 sequences, with about a fifth seen just once and around 17% held by the top ten. A word on this clonotype: The target antigen is unknown.

The chain is built from TRBV7-6 and TRBJ2-2; the D is unclear. The clonotype was recovered from a male donor with ankylosing spondylitis. Sequencing used blood, either unsorted or a sorted T cell fraction (not recorded which). In DNA, the CDR3 is TGTGCCAGCAGCCAGCTTTTACGTTTCGGGGAGCTGTTTTTT. It translates to CASSQLLRFGELFF.